The rows below give T cell receptor beta chains drawn from one sample of a study of T cells in Graves' hyperthyroidism and ophthalmopathy. TCRdb recomputed calls from the multiplex PCR reads with MiXCR, one row per CDR3 protein. The repertoire holds fewer than 200,000 distinct CDR3 sequences, with around 8.9% as singletons. The sequenced material came from blood. These receptor sequences come from a woman under 30 with Graves' hyperthyroidism that later progressed to Graves' ophthalmopathy. Each CDR3 is given with its conserved first and last residue. The D gene is left open where the match is weak. Rows may omit the clone size; those that give it use once, few, many or a size class.

J gene | V gene | clone size | D gene | CDR3 DNA | CDR3 protein
TRBJ2-3 | TRBV7-7 | few | NA | TGTGCTAGCAGCGCGAGGGTAGGAACAGATACGCAGTATTTT | CASSARVGTDTQYF
TRBJ1-3 | TRBV30 | many | NA | TGTGCCTGGAAGAGTGGCGTCAACTCTGGAAACACCATATATTTT | CAWKSGVNSGNTIYF
TRBJ2-3 | TRBV30 | NA | NA | TGTGCCCGGGGAGGCACGCAGTATTTT | CARGGTQYF
TRBJ1-6 | TRBV6-1 | many | NA | TGTGCCAGCAGTTATCGGGCCCCCGGTCGCGTGAGCTCCTATAATTCACCCCTCCACTTT | CASSYRAPGRVSSYNSPLHF
TRBJ2-2 | TRBV6-5 | NA | NA | TGTGCCAGCAGTTACACCGGGTTAAGGGAGCTGTTTTTT | CASSYTGLRELFF
TRBJ2-2 | TRBV5-1 | many | TRBD2 | TGCGCCAGCAGCTTACCCCCCGGGAGCGGGAGTTACACCGGGGAGCTGTTTTTT | CASSLPPGSGSYTGELFF
TRBJ2-1 | TRBV20-1 | many | NA | TGCAGTGGGCATGCGGCTGGTCCCCACTACAATGAGCAGTTCTTC | CSGHAAGPHYNEQFF
TRBJ2-5 | TRBV15 | many | NA | TGTGCCACCAGCGATCTACGGGAGACCCAGTACTTC | CATSDLRETQYF
TRBJ1-5 | TRBV7-8 | many | TRBD1 | TGTGCCAGCGGCCAGGGGGGGAACCTCAATCAGCCCCAGCATTTT | CASGQGGNLNQPQHF
TRBJ2-7 | TRBV2 | many | NA | TGTGCCAGCAGTGTCACGGAATACGAGCAGTACTTC | CASSVTEYEQYF
TRBJ1-1 | TRBV9 | few | NA | TGTGCCAGCAGCGGAGCCACAGGAGGCTGGACTGAAGCTTTCTTT | CASSGATGGWTEAFF
TRBJ1-6 | TRBV2 | many | NA | TGTGCCAGCAGAGAGGGGAGCTCCTATAATTCACCCCTCCACTTT | CASREGSSYNSPLHF
TRBJ2-7 | TRBV6-1 | few | NA | TGTGCCAGCAGTATCGGGGGCGAGCAGTACTTC | CASSIGGEQYF
TRBJ1-2 | TRBV9 | few | NA | TGTGCCAGCAACGTACATCCCGACGGAGGGCCCGGCTACACCTTC | CASNVHPDGGPGYTF